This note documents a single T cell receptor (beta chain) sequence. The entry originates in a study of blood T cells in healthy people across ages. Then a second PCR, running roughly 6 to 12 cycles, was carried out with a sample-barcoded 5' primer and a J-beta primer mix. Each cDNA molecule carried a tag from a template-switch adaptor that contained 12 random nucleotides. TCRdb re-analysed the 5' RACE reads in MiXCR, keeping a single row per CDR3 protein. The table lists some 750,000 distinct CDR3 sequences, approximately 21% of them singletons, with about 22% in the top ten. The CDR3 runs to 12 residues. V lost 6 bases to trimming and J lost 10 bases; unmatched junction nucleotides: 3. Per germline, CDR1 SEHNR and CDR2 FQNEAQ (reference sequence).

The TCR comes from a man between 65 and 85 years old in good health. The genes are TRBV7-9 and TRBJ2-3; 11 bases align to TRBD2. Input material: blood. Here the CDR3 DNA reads TGTGCCAGCAGTCGGACTAGCGGGCCGCAGTATTTT. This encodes CASSRTSGPQYF.